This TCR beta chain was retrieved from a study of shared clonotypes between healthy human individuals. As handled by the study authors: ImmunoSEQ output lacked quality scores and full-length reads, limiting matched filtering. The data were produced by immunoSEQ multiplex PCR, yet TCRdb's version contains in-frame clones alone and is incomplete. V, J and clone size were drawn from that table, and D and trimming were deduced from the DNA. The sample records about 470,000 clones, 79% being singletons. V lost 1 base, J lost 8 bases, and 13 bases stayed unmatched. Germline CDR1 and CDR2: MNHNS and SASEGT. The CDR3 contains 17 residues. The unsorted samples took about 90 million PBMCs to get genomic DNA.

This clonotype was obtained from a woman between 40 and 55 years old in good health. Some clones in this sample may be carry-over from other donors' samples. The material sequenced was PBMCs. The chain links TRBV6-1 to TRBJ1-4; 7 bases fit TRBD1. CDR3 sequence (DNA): TGTGCCAGCAGTGAAGTCCCGCCGACAGGGCCAAAGGAAAAACTGTTTTTT. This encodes CASSEVPPTGPKEKLFF.